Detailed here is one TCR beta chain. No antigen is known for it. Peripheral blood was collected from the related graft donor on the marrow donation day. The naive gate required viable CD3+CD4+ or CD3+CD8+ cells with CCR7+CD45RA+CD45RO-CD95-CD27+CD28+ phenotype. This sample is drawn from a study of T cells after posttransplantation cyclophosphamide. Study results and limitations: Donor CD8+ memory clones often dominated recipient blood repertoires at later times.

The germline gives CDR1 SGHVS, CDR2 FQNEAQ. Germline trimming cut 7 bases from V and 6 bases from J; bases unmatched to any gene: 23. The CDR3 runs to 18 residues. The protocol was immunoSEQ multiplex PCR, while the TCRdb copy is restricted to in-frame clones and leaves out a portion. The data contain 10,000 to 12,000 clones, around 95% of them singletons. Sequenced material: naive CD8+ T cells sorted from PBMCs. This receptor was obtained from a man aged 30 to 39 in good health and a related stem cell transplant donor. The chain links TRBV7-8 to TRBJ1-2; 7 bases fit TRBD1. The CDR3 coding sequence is TGTGCCAGCACCCCGGGGTGGAAAAATAGACAGGGAGACGATGGCTACACCTTC. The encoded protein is CASTPGWKNRQGDDGYTF.